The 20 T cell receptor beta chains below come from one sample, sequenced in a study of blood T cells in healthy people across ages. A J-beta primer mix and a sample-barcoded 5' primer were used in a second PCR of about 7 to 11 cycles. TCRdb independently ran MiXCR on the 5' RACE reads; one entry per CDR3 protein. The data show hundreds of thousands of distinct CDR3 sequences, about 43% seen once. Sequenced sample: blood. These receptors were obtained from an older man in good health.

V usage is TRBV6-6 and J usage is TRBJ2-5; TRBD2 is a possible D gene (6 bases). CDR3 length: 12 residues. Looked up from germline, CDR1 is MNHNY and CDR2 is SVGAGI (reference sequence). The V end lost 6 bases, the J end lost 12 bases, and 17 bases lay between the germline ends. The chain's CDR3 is CASSYSGLLKYF. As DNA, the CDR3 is TGTGCCAGCAGCTACAGCGGGTTGCTTAAGTACTTC.

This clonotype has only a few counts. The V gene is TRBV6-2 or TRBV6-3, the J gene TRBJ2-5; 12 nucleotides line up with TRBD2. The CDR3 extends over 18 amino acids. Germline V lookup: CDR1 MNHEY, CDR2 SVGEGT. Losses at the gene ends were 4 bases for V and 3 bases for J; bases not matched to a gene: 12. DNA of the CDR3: TGTGCCAGCAGTTCCCGGCTAGCGGGAGGGCCTACGGAAGAGACCCAGTACTTC. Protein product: CASSSRLAGGPTEETQYF.

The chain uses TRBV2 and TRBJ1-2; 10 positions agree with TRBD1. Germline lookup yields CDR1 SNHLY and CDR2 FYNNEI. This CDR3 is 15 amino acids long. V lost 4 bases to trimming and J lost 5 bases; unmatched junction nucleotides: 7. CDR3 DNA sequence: TGTGCCAGCAGTGTAAGACAGGGGGCTTATTATGGCTACACCTTC. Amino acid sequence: CASSVRQGAYYGYTF.

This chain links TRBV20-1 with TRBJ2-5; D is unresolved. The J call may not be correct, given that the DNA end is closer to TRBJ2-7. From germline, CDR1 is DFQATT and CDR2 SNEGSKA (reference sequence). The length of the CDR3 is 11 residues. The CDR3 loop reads CSLQATYEQYF. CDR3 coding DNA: TGCAGTCTCCAGGCCACCTACGAGCAGTACTTC.

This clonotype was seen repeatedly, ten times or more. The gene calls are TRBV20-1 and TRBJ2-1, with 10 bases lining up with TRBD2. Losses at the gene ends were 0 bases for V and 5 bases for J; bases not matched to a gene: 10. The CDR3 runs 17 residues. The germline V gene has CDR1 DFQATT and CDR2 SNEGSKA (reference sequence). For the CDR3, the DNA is TGCAGTGCTAGAGATCCCGCATCTAGCGGGAGTGACAATGAGCAGTTCTTC. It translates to CSARDPASSGSDNEQFF.

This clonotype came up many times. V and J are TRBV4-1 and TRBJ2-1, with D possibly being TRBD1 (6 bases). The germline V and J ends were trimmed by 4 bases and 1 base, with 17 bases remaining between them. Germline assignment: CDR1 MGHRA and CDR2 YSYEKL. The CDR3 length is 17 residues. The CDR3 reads CASSPTGHRLSYNEQFF. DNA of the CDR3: TGCGCCAGCAGCCCCACGGGACATCGCCTTTCCTACAATGAGCAGTTCTTC.

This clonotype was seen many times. CDR3 region: CASPPLLAGDGFF. The DNA of the CDR3 is TGTGCCAGCCCACCCCTGTTAGCGGGAGATGGGTTCTTC. The rearrangement links TRBV27 to TRBJ2-1; TRBD2 matches 9 bases. Trimming at V came to 8 bases and at J to 15 bases, leaving 14 bases not matched to a gene. Germline V gene lookup returns CDR1 MNHEY and CDR2 SMNVEV (reference sequence). CDR3 size: 13 residues.

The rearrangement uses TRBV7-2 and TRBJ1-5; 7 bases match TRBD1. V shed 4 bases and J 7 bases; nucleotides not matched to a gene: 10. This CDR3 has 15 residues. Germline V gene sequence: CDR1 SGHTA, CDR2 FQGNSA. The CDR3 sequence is CASSSGQESGQPQHF. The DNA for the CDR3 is TGTGCCAGCAGCTCAGGACAGGAGTCAGGGCAGCCCCAGCATTTT. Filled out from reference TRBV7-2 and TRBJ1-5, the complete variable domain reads GAGVSQSPSNKVTEKGKDVELRCDPISGHTALYWYRQSLGQGLEFLIYFQGNSAPDKSGLPSDRFSAERTGGSVSTLTIQRTQQEDSAVYLCASSSGQESGQPQHFGDGTRLSIL.

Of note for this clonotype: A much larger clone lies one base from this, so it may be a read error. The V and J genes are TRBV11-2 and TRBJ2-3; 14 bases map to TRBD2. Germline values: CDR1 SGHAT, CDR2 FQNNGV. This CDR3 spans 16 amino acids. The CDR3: CASSIGTSGSGDMQYF. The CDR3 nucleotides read TGTGCCAGCAGCATTGGGACTAGCGGGAGTGGGGATATGCAGTATTTT. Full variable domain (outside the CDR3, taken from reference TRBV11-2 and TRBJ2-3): EAGVAQSPRYKIIEKRQSVAFWCNPISGHATLYWYQQILGQGPKLLIQFQNNGVVDDSQLPKDRFSAERLKGVDSTLKIQPAKLEDSAVYLCASSIGTSGSGDMQYFGPGTRLTVL.

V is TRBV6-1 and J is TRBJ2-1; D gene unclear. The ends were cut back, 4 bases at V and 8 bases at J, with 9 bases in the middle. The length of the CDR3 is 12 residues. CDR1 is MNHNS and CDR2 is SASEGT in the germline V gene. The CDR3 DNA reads TGTGCCAGCAGTGGACCTCCCGATGAGCAGTTCTTC. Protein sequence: CASSGPPDEQFF.

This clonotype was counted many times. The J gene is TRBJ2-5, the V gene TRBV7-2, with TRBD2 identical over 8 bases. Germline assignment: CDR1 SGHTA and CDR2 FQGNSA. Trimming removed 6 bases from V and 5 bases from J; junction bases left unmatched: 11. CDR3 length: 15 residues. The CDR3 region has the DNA TGTGCCAGCAGTCCCTTCTCCGGGGGGGCCGAGACCCAGTACTTC. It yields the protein CASSPFSGGAETQYF.

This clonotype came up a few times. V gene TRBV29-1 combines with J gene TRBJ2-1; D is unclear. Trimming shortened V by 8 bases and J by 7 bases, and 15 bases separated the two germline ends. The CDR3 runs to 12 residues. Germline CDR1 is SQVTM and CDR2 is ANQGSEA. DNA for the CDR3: TGCAGCCTACAGATTGGTTCGAATGAGCAGTTCTTC. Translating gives CSLQIGSNEQFF.

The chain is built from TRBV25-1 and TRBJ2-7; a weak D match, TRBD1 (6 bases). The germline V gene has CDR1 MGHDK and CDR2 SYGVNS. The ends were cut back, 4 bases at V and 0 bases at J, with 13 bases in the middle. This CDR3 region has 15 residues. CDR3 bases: TGTGCCAGCAGTGGGGGGCAGACGAGCTCCTACGAGCAGTACTTC. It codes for CASSGGQTSSYEQYF.

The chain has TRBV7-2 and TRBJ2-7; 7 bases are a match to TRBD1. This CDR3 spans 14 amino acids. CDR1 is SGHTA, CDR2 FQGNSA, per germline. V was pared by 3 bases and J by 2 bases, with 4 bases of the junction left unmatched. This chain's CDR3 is CASSFDRVTYEQYF. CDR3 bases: TGTGCCAGCAGCTTCGACAGGGTCACCTACGAGCAGTACTTC.

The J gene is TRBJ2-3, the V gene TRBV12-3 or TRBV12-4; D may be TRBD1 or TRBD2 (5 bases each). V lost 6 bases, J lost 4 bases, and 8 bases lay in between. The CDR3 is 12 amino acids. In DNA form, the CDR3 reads TGTGCCAGCAGGAGGGGAGCAGATACGCAGTATTTT. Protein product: CASRRGADTQYF.

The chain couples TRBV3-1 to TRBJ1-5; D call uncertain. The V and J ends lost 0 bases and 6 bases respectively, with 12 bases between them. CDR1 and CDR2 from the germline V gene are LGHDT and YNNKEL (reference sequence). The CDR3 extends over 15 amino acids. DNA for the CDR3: TGTGCCAGCAGCCAAGACGTGGGCGTTGTTCAGCCCCAGCATTTT. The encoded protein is CASSQDVGVVQPQHF.

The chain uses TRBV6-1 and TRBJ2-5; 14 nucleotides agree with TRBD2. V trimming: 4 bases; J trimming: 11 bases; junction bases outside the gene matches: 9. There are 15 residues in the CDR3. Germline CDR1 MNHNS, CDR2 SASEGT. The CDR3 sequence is CASSGGTSGRGEQYF. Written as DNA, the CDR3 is TGTGCCAGCAGTGGAGGGACTAGCGGGAGAGGTGAGCAGTACTTC.

The CDR3 region is CASSTRDGYQETQYF. CDR3 sequence (DNA): TGTGCCAGCAGTACCCGGGACGGGTACCAAGAGACCCAGTACTTC. This chain uses TRBV28 with TRBJ2-5; D is possibly TRBD1 or TRBD2 (5 bases each). The germline V gene encodes CDR1 MDHEN and CDR2 SYDVKM. This CDR3 spans 15 amino acids. Trimming shortened V by 5 bases and J by 0 bases, and 13 bases separated the two germline ends.

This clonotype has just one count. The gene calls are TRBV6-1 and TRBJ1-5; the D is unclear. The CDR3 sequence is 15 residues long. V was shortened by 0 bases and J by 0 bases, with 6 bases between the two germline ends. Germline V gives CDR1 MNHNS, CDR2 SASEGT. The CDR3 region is CASSEAGYSNQPQHF. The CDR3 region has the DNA TGTGCCAGCAGTGAAGCGGGTTATAGCAATCAGCCCCAGCATTTT.

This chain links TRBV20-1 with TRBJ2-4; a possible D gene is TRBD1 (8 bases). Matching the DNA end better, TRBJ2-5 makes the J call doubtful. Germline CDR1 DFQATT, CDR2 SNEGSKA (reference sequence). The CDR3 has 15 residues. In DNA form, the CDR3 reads TGCAGTGCTGAAAACAGCGGGACAGGAAAAGAGACCCAGTACTTC. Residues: CSAENSGTGKETQYF.